This record looks at one T cell receptor beta chain sequence and its context. Its antigen is not identified. Per germline, CDR1 MGHRA and CDR2 YSYEKL. CDR3 length: 11 amino acids. The data derive from a study of OX40 agonist ivuxolimab in advanced cancers. Study in general: Patients treated during dose escalation were battling hepatocellular carcinoma, melanoma, renal cell or head and neck cancer. Averaging roughly 60 years in age, with a range of 23 to 79, the cohort was approximately 83% male.

Clones were read by immunoSEQ multiplex PCR, and TCRdb kept only the in-frame ones, dropping some. This table has 45,000 to 50,000 clones, approximately 90% appearing once. Findings and limits, study-wide: CD8+ T cells (on average) carried more expanded clones than CD4+ T cells.

The chain couples TRBV4-1 to TRBJ2-5; unclear D gene. Near its end, the DNA agrees better with TRBJ2-7, so the J call may be wrong. This TCR came from an adult with an advanced solid tumor such as melanoma, head and neck, liver or kidney cancer. Source: CD4+ or CD8+ T cells sorted from blood, taken in a trial of the OX40 agonist ivuxolimab. CDR3 in DNA: TGCGCCAGCAGCCAAGTGAACGAGCAGTACTTC. It codes for CASSQVNEQYF.